This TCR beta chain was identified in a study of T cell clones after liver transplantation (dated by TCRdb to 2018 to 2020). Concerning the study at large: The samples were obtained from ITN030ST, a randomized trial that attempted immunosuppression withdrawal within 2 years after liver transplantation. Donor-reactive T cell clones were identified by TCRbeta sequencing following a pre-transplant mixed lymphocyte reaction and were subsequently tracked in post-transplant blood. Third party-reactive TCRbeta sequences were also identified from pre-transplant MLRs to serve as an antigen-independent comparator for donor-reactive sequences. Of the eight recipients, a few were HCV-positive, while the remaining recipients had been transplanted for non-autoimmune, non-viral indications. The subjects received no induction therapy and were kept on standard immunosuppression until randomization at 12-24 months post-transplant. Tolerance was defined as complete immunosuppression withdrawal for at least one year with no rise in liver enzymes beyond twice the upper limit of normal. Blood samples were collected pre-transplant, then pre-randomization ahead of withdrawal, and finally post-randomization once withdrawal had either been completed or failed. The study cohort included 8 liver transplant recipients, of whom 3 were classified as tolerant and 5 as non-tolerant.

Thawed unstimulated PBMCs were stained for CD3, CD4 and CD8 and FACS-sorted into CD3+CD4+ and CD3+CD8+ populations. Randomization to immunosuppression withdrawal applied to every one of the 8 studied subjects. The Qiagen DNeasy Blood and Tissue Kit was used to isolate genomic DNA. High-throughput TCRbeta CDR3 sequencing of frozen genomic DNA was performed by immunoSEQ, with PCR amplification, mapping, bias correction and internal controls included. As for how the authors treated the data: Productive rearrangements were kept, and unique TCRbeta sequences were defined by CDR3 nucleotide sequence plus V and J gene. A sequence counted as donor-reactive only if the sequence showed at least 5-fold expansion in CFSE-low cells compared with unstimulated pre-transplant cells and had a frequency of at least 0.01%. Per-subject minimum frequency thresholds, based on the lowest-template unstimulated sample, ensured at least 90% detection power. Jensen-Shannon divergence between the top 1000 TCRbeta sequences post- versus pre-transplant served as the measure of repertoire turnover. Two-sided Fisher's exact tests were used to test for changes in how often donor-reactive sequences were detected. Not all clones reach the TCRdb copy of this immuneACCESS table, which keeps in-frame sequences only. Checked studies attribute under half of the gap to unresolved V genes and leave the rest unexplained. V, J and clone size reflect that table, while D and trimming were determined from the DNA. This sample is represented by some 45,000 clones; about 82% of them were singletons. The ten top clones hold more than 2% of the sample.

Here is what the overall study found, with its caveats: In a couple of subjects, low numbers of available donor cells limited the measurable donor-reactive repertoire. Donor-reactive sequences decreased more than third party-reactive sequences, which suggests partial antigen-specific deletion that was not related to withdrawal success. Since no allograft tissue specimens were available, donor-reactive T cells may have migrated into the graft instead of being deleted. Conclusions were preliminary, limited by small, heterogeneous patient numbers and non-standardized post-transplant time points. When repertoire turnover was accounted for, significantly reduced detection of donor-reactive sequences was found in 7 of 8 subjects for CD4 and in 8 of 8 subjects for CD8. In most of the 8 subjects, regardless of tolerance or HCV status, circulating donor-reactive CD4 TCRbeta sequences dropped significantly post-transplant.

About this clone itself: Its antigen specificity is not known. No quality values exist for individual bases; no much larger clone is one base distant.

Trimming removed 2 bases from V and 8 bases from J, leaving 18 bases between the germline ends. CDR1 SGHTA and CDR2 FQGTGA were looked up in the germline V gene. The CDR3 starts with the cysteine, ends with the phenylalanine, and has 16 residues. The retained sequence is limited to the CDR3, 48 bases, with the frame set at the first base. This TCR came from a human patient who received a liver transplant. After a transplant, some of the T cells may come from the graft donor. Sequencing was performed on CD4+ T cells from blood, taken 24 months after liver transplant. This receptor chain uses TRBV7-3 and TRBJ1-4, with a tentative D gene TRBD1 over 6 matching bases. The CDR3 corresponds to CASSLCYRVPLEKLFF. The DNA sequence is given as TGTGCCAGCAGCTTATGTTACAGGGTACCGTTGGAAAAACTGTTTTTT.